This TCR beta chain was sequenced for a study of read filtering for tumor transcriptome and immune sequencing. On the study more broadly: TCR-mapped reads were about 3.5 to 10.27 million with IR-seq versus roughly 80 to 1273 with RNA-seq.

This CDR3 has 15 amino acids. Germline V lookup: CDR1 MNHEY, CDR2 SVGAGI. With 2 bases clipped from V and 5 bases from J, the junction kept 3 bases outside the gene matches. Every patient had bone marrow sampled while the disease was active. This library used around 400 ng RNA and molecular barcoded adaptors spanning alpha/delta and beta/gamma chains. In TCRdb, the reads were re-called with MiXCR into one record per CDR3 protein. Of 60,000 or so distinct CDR3 sequences in the sample, approximately 19% were seen once. Study observations and caveats: Correlation between methods rose after single-read clonotypes were removed.

In this sample, this clonotype turned up many times. Antigen: not known. This sequence originates from a donor over 35 with multiple myeloma. Material: a population of CD138-negative cells sorted from bone marrow. The V gene is TRBV6-5, the J gene TRBJ2-3; 11 bases fit TRBD2. The CDR3 loop is CASSYTSGSGDTQYF. The CDR3 DNA is TGTGCCAGCAGTTACACTAGCGGGAGTGGAGATACGCAGTATTTT.